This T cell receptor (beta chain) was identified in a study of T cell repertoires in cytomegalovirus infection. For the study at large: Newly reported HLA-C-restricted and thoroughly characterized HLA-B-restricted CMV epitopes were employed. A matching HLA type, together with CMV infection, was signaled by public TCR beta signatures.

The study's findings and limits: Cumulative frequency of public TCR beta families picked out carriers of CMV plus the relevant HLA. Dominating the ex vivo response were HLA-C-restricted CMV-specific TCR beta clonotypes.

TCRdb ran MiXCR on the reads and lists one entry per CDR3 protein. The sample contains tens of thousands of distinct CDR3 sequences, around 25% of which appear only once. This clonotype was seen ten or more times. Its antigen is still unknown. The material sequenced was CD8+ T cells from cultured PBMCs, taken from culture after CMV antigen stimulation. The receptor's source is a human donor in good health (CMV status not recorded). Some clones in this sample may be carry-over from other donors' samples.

Here the CDR3 reads CATSDLDRAGYTF. Written as DNA, the CDR3 is TGTGCCACCAGTGATCTTGACAGGGCTGGCTACACCTTC. The rearrangement uses TRBV24-1 and TRBJ1-2; 7 nucleotides agree with TRBD1. V was pared by 3 bases and J by 7 bases, with 4 bases of the junction left unmatched. CDR3 length: 13 amino acids. In germline, CDR1 is KGHDR, CDR2 SFDVKD.